This T cell receptor beta chain was sequenced for a study of identical twins. Germline CDR1 is DFQATT and CDR2 is SNEGSKA (reference sequence). The CDR3 length is 13 residues. The V gene lost 4 bases and the J gene lost 6 bases, with 12 bases spanning the gap. With regard to this clonotype: Its antigen is currently unknown.

A template switching step contributed a universal primer site, while unique molecular identifiers were present in the cDNA. TCRdb analysed the 5' RACE reads with MiXCR anew, one entry per CDR3 protein. There are approximately 1.8 million distinct CDR3 sequences in the sample; 25% to 35% occur only once, and more than 0.25% lies in the top ten. Overall study findings and caveats: There were fewer insertions in abundant cord blood beta clonotypes, but memory repertoires showed no such pattern. Because invariant MAIT and iNKT cells could be present, zero-insertion analyses could be partly confounded. Model-predicted out-of-frame TCR alpha sharing fell below observed values in monozygotic twins.

This clonotype was obtained from a newborn girl in good health. The sequenced sample was cord blood. The chain is built from TRBV20-1 and TRBJ1-4; the D is unclear. CDR3 sequence reads: CSAMEPADEKLFF. CDR3 nucleotides: TGCAGTGCTATGGAACCTGCCGATGAAAAACTGTTTTTT.